These 24 T cell receptor beta chains came from one sample sequenced in a study of glioma-infiltrating T cells. TCR alpha and beta CDR3 regions were amplified from RNA using iRepertoire nested multiplex PCR. MiXCR, applied by TCRdb to the multiplex PCR reads, yields one record per CDR3 protein. There are about 210,000 distinct CDR3 sequences in the sample; about 32% occur only once, and around 20% lies in the top ten. The sequencing input was glioma tissue, nonneoplastic brain tissue, or PBMCs (not recorded which). Receptor source: a human donor with low-grade glioma or glioblastoma, undergoing nonglioma brain surgery, or in good health (not recorded which).

Points on this clonotype: A much larger clone differs by one base, so this may be a read error. V usage is TRBV2 and J usage is TRBJ1-3; D not resolved. The length of the CDR3 is 13 residues. The germline V and J ends were trimmed by 8 bases and 0 bases, with 8 bases remaining between them. Germline V CDR1 and CDR2: SNHLY, FYNNEI. The CDR3 protein is CASLHYSGNTIYF. Written as DNA, the CDR3 is TGTGCCAGCCTCCACTACTCTGGAAACACCATATATTTT.

This sequence joins TRBV7-8 and TRBJ2-7, with no clear D. V was trimmed by 5 bases and J by 4 bases, leaving 12 bases between them. CDR1 SGHVS and CDR2 FQNEAQ come from the germline V gene. The length of the CDR3 is 13 residues. CDR3 loop: CASSRTGDYEQYF. In DNA, the CDR3 is TGTGCCAGCAGCCGTACCGGTGATTACGAGCAGTACTTC.

This clonotype was counted between two and nine times. The genes are TRBV5-1 and TRBJ2-5; D uncertain. The CDR3 runs 14 residues. Per germline, CDR1 SGHRS and CDR2 YFSETQ. V was cut by 1 base and J by 1 base, with 8 bases left in between. CDR3 DNA sequence: TGCGCCAGCAGCTTGTACCCAGCCCAAGAGACCCAGTACTTC. It translates to CASSLYPAQETQYF.

This clonotype was observed many times. The V gene is TRBV7-2, the J gene TRBJ2-7, with 7 positions matching TRBD2. Trimming cost V 1 base and J 1 base; bases outside gene matches: 4. The CDR3 totals 15 residues. The germline CDR1 and CDR2 sequences are SGHTA and FQGNSA. The CDR3 sequence: CASSLGTSDSYEQYF. For the CDR3, the DNA is TGTGCCAGCAGCTTAGGTACTAGCGATTCCTACGAGCAGTACTTC. Full variable domain (outside the CDR3, taken from reference TRBV7-2 and TRBJ2-7): GAGVSQSPSNKVTEKGKDVELRCDPISGHTALYWYRQSLGQGLEFLIYFQGNSAPDKSGLPSDRFSAERTGGSVSTLTIQRTQQEDSAVYLCASSLGTSDSYEQYFGPGTRLTVT.

As to this clonotype: A much larger clone differs from this one at a single base, so this may be a read error. The chain links TRBV12-5 to TRBJ2-5, with a tentative D call TRBD2 (6 bases). This CDR3 region has 16 residues. Germline assignment: CDR1 LGHNT and CDR2 FRNRAP. The CDR3 protein is CASGLRSGEPRETKYF. The CDR3 nucleotides read TGTGCTAGTGGTTTGAGGTCGGGAGAACCGAGAGAGACCAAGTACTTC.

As regards this clonotype: At one of its ends the junction is not consistent with the germline gene, which may arise from a read error. This sequence joins TRBV20-1 and TRBJ2-5, with TRBD2 matching over 8 bases. This CDR3 is 15 amino acids long. CDR1 is DFQATT and CDR2 is SNEGSKA in the germline V gene (reference sequence). The CDR3 coding sequence is TGCAGTGCTAGAAGGGCAGCGGGAGATTCAGAGGCCCAGTACTTC. It yields the protein CSARRAAGDSEAQYF.

The chain combines TRBV30 with TRBJ2-7; D is ambiguous. Between the trimmed V and J ends, which lost 1 base and 7 bases, there was a span of 8 bases. This CDR3 region has 11 residues. The V gene's germline CDR1 is GTSNPN and CDR2 SVGIG (reference sequence). The CDR3 reads CAWSDSSEQYF. CDR3 coding DNA: TGTGCCTGGAGTGATTCGTCAGAGCAGTACTTC.

The CDR3 sequence: CASSLAVGSYEQYF. The CDR3 nucleotides are TGTGCCAGCAGCTTAGCCGTCGGGTCCTACGAGCAGTACTTC. The chain has TRBV7-9 and TRBJ2-7; D uncertain. The CDR3 has 14 residues. V was clipped by 0 bases and J by 1 base, with 7 bases between them. Germline CDR1 SEHNR, CDR2 FQNEAQ (reference sequence).

The chain uses TRBV3-1 and TRBJ1-1; D not certain. The CDR3 spans 13 residues. Germline CDR1 is LGHDT and CDR2 is YNNKEL (reference sequence). V was shortened by 1 base and J by 3 bases, with 6 bases between the two germline ends. CDR3 in DNA: TGTGCCAGCAGCCAAGGCGCCGACACTGAAGCTTTCTTT. The encoded protein is CASSQGADTEAFF.

This clonotype was detected many times. The V gene is TRBV6-2 or TRBV6-3, the J gene TRBJ2-7, with D perhaps matching TRBD1 (5 bases). CDR3 length equals 13 residues. Trimming removed 6 bases from V and 5 bases from J, with 14 bases in between. CDR1 is MNHEY, CDR2 SVGEGT, per germline. Here the CDR3 DNA reads TGTGCCAGCAGGGACCCCAGGGATCACGAGCAGTACTTC. As protein: CASRDPRDHEQYF.

The chain has TRBV3-1 and TRBJ2-3; possible D gene TRBD1, 5 bases. Germline assignment: CDR1 LGHDT and CDR2 YNNKEL (reference sequence). The CDR3 has 15 residues. Trimming took off 4 bases at V and 0 bases at J, with 11 bases between the two ends. The CDR3 sequence is CASSRGRLSTDTQYF. CDR3 sequence (DNA): TGTGCCAGCAGCCGGGGCAGGTTAAGCACAGATACGCAGTATTTT.

In regard to this clonotype: In this CDR3 the conserved last residue, phenylalanine or tryptophan, is missing, so a read error is likely. The chain carries TRBV29-1 and TRBJ2-1; 7 bases match TRBD1. The J call may be incorrect, as the DNA end agrees better with TRBJ2-7. CDR1 is SQVTM and CDR2 is ANQGSEA in the germline V gene. The CDR3 has 14 residues. The CDR3: CSVWAGTASYEQYL. The CDR3 region has the DNA TGCAGCGTTTGGGCCGGGACAGCCTCCTACGAGCAGTACCTC.

This clonotype was counted at least ten times. This chain connects TRBV6-2 or TRBV6-3 to TRBJ2-7; D is uncertain. Trimming left V 0 bases short and J 6 bases short, with 18 bases between. The CDR3 contains 16 residues. In germline, CDR1 is MNHEY, CDR2 SVGEGT. The CDR3 protein is CASSYSSVGGLGEQYF. For the CDR3, the DNA is TGTGCCAGCAGTTACTCGAGCGTCGGCGGCCTGGGCGAGCAGTACTTC.

Details on this clonotype: Being one base from a much bigger clone, this may be a read error. V gene TRBV7-2 combines with J gene TRBJ2-7; D not resolved. The germline gives CDR1 SGHTA, CDR2 FQGNSA. The CDR3 runs to 14 residues. The V end was cut by 3 bases, the J end by 2 bases, with 11 bases between. The CDR3 region is CASSFSSVTYEQYF. DNA for the CDR3: TGTGCCAGCAGCTTTTCGTCAGTGACCTACGAGCAGTACTTC.

At least ten counts were recorded for this clonotype. V is TRBV4-1 and J is TRBJ1-5; a possible D gene is TRBD1 (6 bases). The V end was cut by 4 bases, the J end by 5 bases, with 12 bases between. Germline V CDR1 and CDR2: MGHRA, YSYEKL. The CDR3 sequence is 14 residues long. The CDR3 nucleotides read TGCGCCAGCAGCCGACAGGTAAGGGATCAGCCCCAGCATTTT. The encoded protein is CASSRQVRDQPQHF.

This clonotype occurred many times. V and J are TRBV7-9 and TRBJ2-7; D is undetermined. The CDR3 contains 9 residues. V was pared by 8 bases and J by 6 bases, with 5 bases between. The V gene's germline CDR1 is SEHNR and CDR2 FQNEAQ (reference sequence). The CDR3 sequence: CASGPEQYF. The CDR3 DNA follows: TGTGCCAGCGGCCCCGAGCAGTACTTC.

Note on this clonotype: This could be a read error, since a much larger clone is one nucleotide away. This chain uses TRBV7-2 with TRBJ2-7; the D call may be TRBD1 or TRBD2 (5 bases each). Trimming left V 5 bases short and J 2 bases short, with 16 bases between. Germline V gene data show CDR1 as SGHTA and CDR2 as FQGNSA. The CDR3 has 15 residues. CDR3 protein: CASSPTGPSPYEQYF. CDR3 nucleotide sequence: TGTGCCAGCAGCCCCACAGGTCCTAGCCCCTACGAGCAGTACTTC.

About this clonotype itself: Being one base from a much bigger clone, this may be a read error. The V and J genes are TRBV5-1 and TRBJ2-1; 7 nucleotides align to TRBD2. Germline loops: CDR1 SGHRS, CDR2 YFSETQ. The CDR3 extends over 11 amino acids. CDR3 protein: CASTTSNKQFF. CDR3 DNA sequence: TGCGCCAGCACGACTAGCAATAAGCAGTTCTTC.

This clonotype occurred many times. V and J are TRBV25-1 and TRBJ2-7, with TRBD1 matching 9 bases. The germline V gene encodes CDR1 MGHDK and CDR2 SYGVNS. After removal of 4 bases from V and 3 bases from J, the junction contained 7 bases not matched to a gene. This CDR3 is built from 15 residues. CDR3 sequence (DNA): TGTGCCAGCAGTGCTGGGACAGGGAGTTTCTACGAGCAGTACTTC. Encoded protein: CASSAGTGSFYEQYF.

This clonotype has just one count. It may be a read error: a sequence one base away is much more abundant. The CDR3 sequence: CASSQGQDRITEAFF. Here the CDR3 DNA reads TGTGCCAGCAGCCAAGGGCAGGACCGGATCACTGAAGCTTTCTTT. The rearrangement links TRBV4-2 to TRBJ1-1; D is unresolved. From germline, CDR1 is LGHNA and CDR2 YNFKEQ. The V and J ends lost 1 base and 4 bases respectively, with 13 bases between them. The CDR3 sequence is 15 residues long.

The table lists this clonotype with many counts. This chain uses TRBV12-3 or TRBV12-4 with TRBJ1-1, with D perhaps matching TRBD1 (6 bases). This CDR3 comprises 12 residues. The V and J ends lost 5 bases and 7 bases respectively, with 11 bases between them. CDR3 nucleotides: TGTGCCAGCAGTCCGGGACACCTTGAAGCTTTCTTT. Encoded protein: CASSPGHLEAFF.

Comment on this clonotype: The DNA is omitted, as the CDR3 cannot be located on it reliably, and the CDR3 follows TCRdb's listing. This rearrangement joins TRBV27 to TRBJ1-1; TRBD1, the table's D call, lacks a check against the DNA. The CDR3 comprises 20 residues, both ends counted. Germline assignment: CDR1 MNHEY and CDR2 SMNVEV (reference sequence). CDR3 sequence reads: CASSFYICSATGDSRTEAFF.

This clonotype came up many times. The chain employs TRBV3-1 and TRBJ2-2, with 12 bases that match TRBD1. Germline trimming cut 5 bases from V and 1 base from J; bases unmatched to any gene: 8. The CDR3 spans 18 residues. The germline V gene has CDR1 LGHDT and CDR2 YNNKEL (reference sequence). The CDR3, as DNA: TGTGCCAGCAGCAAAGGGACAGGGGGCGGTCGGAACACCGGGGAGCTGTTTTTT. Translation gives CASSKGTGGGRNTGELFF.

This clonotype appeared many times. This chain connects TRBV28 to TRBJ2-2; D is ambiguous. CDR1 and CDR2 (germline): MDHEN, SYDVKM. The ends were cut back, 5 bases at V and 1 base at J, with 14 bases in the middle. CDR3 size: 16 residues. CDR3: CASSPPLRLNTGELFF. In DNA form, the CDR3 reads TGTGCCAGCAGTCCCCCGCTGCGGTTGAACACCGGGGAGCTGTTTTTT.